This T cell receptor (beta chain) was documented in a study of blood T cell repertoires in COVID-19. Study as a whole: Sources were T cells, B-cell-depleted T cells, or PBMCs; the material itself was cDNA or gDNA.

Germline values: CDR1 MNHEY, CDR2 SMNVEV (reference sequence). Trimming left V 6 bases short and J 0 bases short, with 11 bases between. CDR3 length equals 15 residues. Authors' processing steps: Nucleated cell number was recorded as an estimate derived from reference gene primer amplification. The protocol was immunoSEQ multiplex PCR, while the TCRdb copy is restricted to in-frame clones and leaves out a portion. The DNA was the basis for D and trimming; V, J and clone size are from that table. The table has almost 350,000 clones, more than 70% seen once. In Seattle, patients joined the study during active infection and were tracked longitudinally.

The sequenced sample consisted of peripheral blood. This sequence originates from a woman aged 60-70 years with COVID-19, enrolled during active disease. V usage is TRBV27 and J usage is TRBJ2-2, with a possible D match to TRBD1 (6 bases). This CDR3 reads CASSNRQANTGELFF. The CDR3 bases are TGTGCCAGCAGCAATCGACAGGCGAACACCGGGGAGCTGTTTTTT.